Presented here are 11 T cell receptor beta chains from one specimen sequenced in a study of graft-versus-host responses after intestinal transplantation. The table came from immunoSEQ multiplex PCR; TCRdb's copy has only in-frame clones and leaves some out. The top ten hold 5% to 6.5% of the sample, which has roughly 46,000 clones, around 93% seen once. This specimen was PBMCs, taken around 820 days after a first intestinal transplant, on the day of a second. The receptor set was obtained from a human patient who received an intestinal transplant, so some T cells may come from the graft donor.

The V call is TRBV13, the J call TRBJ2-7; 8 bases map to TRBD1. Germline V CDR1 and CDR2: PRHDT, FYEKMQ (reference sequence). The V and J ends lost 5 bases and 5 bases, in that order; junction bases with no gene match: 8. This CDR3 comprises 14 residues. CDR3 bases: TGTGCCAGCAGCGGCCGGGACAGGAGGGACGAGCAGTACTTC. Encoded protein: CASSGRDRRDEQYF.

The rearrangement joins TRBV6-5 to TRBJ2-1; 12 bases match TRBD2. V gave up 5 bases and J gave up 12 bases; unmatched junction bases: 5. From germline, CDR1 is MNHEY and CDR2 SVGAGI. The CDR3 extends over 13 amino acids. CDR3 residues: CASSTSSGGGQFF. The CDR3 region has the DNA TGTGCCAGCAGTACGTCTAGCGGGGGGGGGCAGTTCTTC.

The genes are TRBV6-6 and TRBJ2-7, with TRBD2 as a possible D gene (6 bases). Germline CDR1 reads MNHNY; CDR2 reads SVGAGI (reference sequence). The ends were cut back, 0 bases at V and 3 bases at J, with 12 bases in the middle. This CDR3 contains 15 residues. The CDR3, as DNA: TGTGCCAGCAGTTACTCTTGGGGGGAAGACTACGAGCAGTACTTC. Translated: CASSYSWGEDYEQYF.

The chain recombines TRBV18 with TRBJ1-4; D may be TRBD1 (6 bases). Germline CDR1 and CDR2: KGHSH and LQKENI. Trimming pared 1 base from V and 7 bases from J, leaving 19 bases between. The CDR3 spans 17 residues. The CDR3 nucleotides are TGTGCCAGCTCACCACAAAGGGTATTGGAAGGGGGTGAAAAACTGTTTTTT. It codes for CASSPQRVLEGGEKLFF.

This clone has a single count. This chain links TRBV19 with TRBJ1-1; TRBD1 is a possible D gene (5 bases). V lost 3 bases and J 1 base, leaving 6 bases between the germline ends. The CDR3 runs 13 residues. Germline V CDR1 and CDR2: LNHDA, SQIVND (reference sequence). The CDR3 region has the DNA TGTGCCAGTAGTATGGGGGGGAACACTGAAGCTTTCTTT. Amino acid sequence: CASSMGGNTEAFF.

V and J are TRBV4-2 and TRBJ2-1; the D is unclear. CDR3 length: 16 amino acids. Trimming left V 6 bases short and J 0 bases short, with 15 bases between. Germline values: CDR1 LGHNA, CDR2 YNFKEQ. This CDR3 reads CASSVTEKDSYNEQFF. The CDR3 coding sequence is TGTGCCAGCAGTGTAACAGAGAAGGACTCCTACAATGAGCAGTTCTTC.

This clone was detected only once. This chain links TRBV9 with TRBJ1-1; D not resolved. V gave up 4 bases and J gave up 0 bases, with 10 bases separating them. The CDR3 covers 14 residues. The germline CDR1 and CDR2 sequences are SGDLS and YYNGEE. The CDR3 nucleotides are TGTGCCAGCAGCTTAGACCCCATGAACACTGAAGCTTTCTTT. It encodes CASSLDPMNTEAFF.

The V and J genes are TRBV10-2 and TRBJ1-5, with 8 nucleotides matching TRBD1. The CDR3 is 14 amino acids. V trimming: 6 bases; J trimming: 7 bases; junction bases outside the gene matches: 8. The germline V gene encodes CDR1 WSHSY and CDR2 SAAADI. The CDR3 DNA sequence: TGCGCCAGCAGGCCCGGACAGGGAGGACAGCCCCAGCATTTT. Translation: CASRPGQGGQPQHF.

As DNA, the CDR3 is TGTGCCACCGGACTAGCGGGACCATACGAGCAGTACTTC. The encoded protein is CATGLAGPYEQYF. The chain uses TRBV6-1 and TRBJ2-7, with 12 bases matching TRBD2. Germline assignment: CDR1 MNHNS and CDR2 SASEGT. The CDR3 runs to 13 residues. Losses at the gene ends were 10 bases for V and 4 bases for J; bases not matched to a gene: 5.

This clone has a single count. The rearrangement joins TRBV7-9 to TRBJ1-2; 7 bases fit TRBD1. Trimming removed 1 base from V and 4 bases from J; junction bases left unmatched: 6. In germline, CDR1 is SEHNR, CDR2 FQNEAQ (reference sequence). The CDR3 runs to 15 residues. CDR3: CASSLDGTALYGYTF. CDR3 in DNA: TGTGCCAGCAGCTTAGATGGGACAGCCCTCTATGGCTACACCTTC. The entire variable domain, with the rest obtained from reference TRBV7-9 and TRBJ1-2, is as follows: DTGVSQNPRHKITKRGQNVTFRCDPISEHNRLYWYRQTLGQGPEFLTYFQNEAQLEKSRLLSDRFSAERPKGSFSTLEIQRTEQGDSAMYLCASSLDGTALYGYTFGSGTRLTVV.

The CDR3 DNA sequence: TGTGCCAGCAGCTCCGAGACTAGGGCGGACAATGAGCAGTTCTTC. It is translated as CASSSETRADNEQFF. The rearrangement uses TRBV7-9 and TRBJ2-1; a possible D gene is TRBD2 (6 bases). From germline, CDR1 is SEHNR and CDR2 FQNEAQ (reference sequence). With 4 bases removed from V and 5 bases from J, the gap between germline ends came to 15 bases. The CDR3 is 15 amino acids.